The 14 T cell receptor beta chains listed next were all sequenced from one sample in a study of shared clonotypes between healthy human individuals. The table came from immunoSEQ multiplex PCR; TCRdb's copy has only in-frame clones and leaves some out. Among over a million clones listed, approximately 80% were seen once. The sample taken for sequencing was memory CD4+ T cells from PBMCs. Subset in this sample: CD45RA-negative fraction. Receptor source: a man aged 18 to 29 in good health. Some clones in this sample may be carry-over from other donors' samples.

The V gene is TRBV6-5, the J gene TRBJ1-2, with D perhaps TRBD1 (6 bases). Germline CDR1 reads MNHEY; CDR2 reads SVGAGI. With 2 bases removed from V and 6 bases from J, the gap between germline ends came to 13 bases. The CDR3 contains 14 residues. CDR3 nucleotides: TGTGCCAGCAGTTACGGGGGCAGGGTGGATGGCTACACCTTC. Encoded protein: CASSYGGRVDGYTF.

The gene calls are TRBV9 and TRBJ2-3; TRBD1 matches at 9 bases. The CDR3 covers 16 residues. Germline V gene data show CDR1 as SGDLS and CDR2 as YYNGEE. V dropped 0 bases and J dropped 5; count of bases not matched to a gene: 7. For the CDR3, the DNA is TGTGCCAGCAGCGTAGGCGGGACAGGGTCTCAAGATACGCAGTATTTT. As protein: CASSVGGTGSQDTQYF.

The chain carries TRBV2 and TRBJ1-3, with a tentative D call TRBD1 (5 bases). The V and J ends lost 6 bases and 2 bases respectively, with 14 bases between them. From germline, CDR1 is SNHLY and CDR2 FYNNEI. This CDR3 has 15 residues. CDR3 loop: CASSEFGTAGNTIYF. CDR3 in DNA: TGTGCCAGCAGCGAGTTCGGGACTGCTGGAAACACCATATATTTT.

V is TRBV5-4 and J is TRBJ1-2; D ambiguous. This CDR3 region has 12 residues. V dropped 7 bases and J dropped 8 bases, with 15 bases sitting between them. CDR1 and CDR2 from the germline V gene are SGHNT and YYREEE (reference sequence). In DNA, the CDR3 is TGTGCCAGCGGAACAGCGTATGGCGGCTACACCTTC. Encoded protein: CASGTAYGGYTF.

In this sample, this clone turned up once. This chain links TRBV7-9 with TRBJ1-1; possible D gene TRBD1, 6 bases. This CDR3 is built from 16 residues. V shed 1 base and J shed 1 base, with 13 bases lying between them. Germline values: CDR1 SEHNR, CDR2 FQNEAQ (reference sequence). The CDR3 nucleotides read TGTGCCAGCAGCTTAGTGGGGGCGGAGTGGAACACTGAAGCTTTCTTT. Amino acids: CASSLVGAEWNTEAFF. Variable domain in full (rest from reference TRBV7-9 and TRBJ1-1): DTGVSQNPRHKITKRGQNVTFRCDPISEHNRLYWYRQTLGQGPEFLTYFQNEAQLEKSRLLSDRFSAERPKGSFSTLEIQRTEQGDSAMYLCASSLVGAEWNTEAFFGQGTRLTVV.

A word on this clone: This may be a read error, as it is one base from a much larger clone. The chain has TRBV7-9 and TRBJ1-4; 9 bases fit TRBD1. Germline CDR1 SEHNR, CDR2 FQNEAQ (reference sequence). The CDR3 extends over 16 amino acids. CDR3 DNA sequence: TGTGCCGGCAGCTTAGTACTAGGGACAGGGAATGAAAAACTGTTTTTT. This gives the protein CAGSLVLGTGNEKLFF.

The sample holds one count of this clone. The V and J genes are TRBV10-3 and TRBJ1-5, with D tentatively TRBD1 (6 bases). The CDR3 is 13 amino acids. Trimming removed 11 bases from V and 7 bases from J, with 18 bases in between. Germline assignment: CDR1 ENHRY and CDR2 SYGVKD. The CDR3, as DNA: TGTGCCGCCACAACAGGGCCGGGCCAGCCCCAGCATTTT. Amino acids: CAATTGPGQPQHF.

The CDR3 sequence: CASSLERGSAEQYF. The CDR3 DNA reads as TGCGCCAGCAGCTTGGAAAGGGGATCGGCCGAGCAGTACTTC. The J gene is TRBJ2-7, the V gene TRBV5-1, with D perhaps matching TRBD1 (5 bases). The ends were cut back, 0 bases at V and 6 bases at J, with 13 bases in the middle. The CDR3 runs to 14 residues. The germline gives CDR1 SGHRS, CDR2 YFSETQ.

The chain uses TRBV27 and TRBJ2-1; TRBD2 matches at 11 bases. Germline assignment: CDR1 MNHEY and CDR2 SMNVEV (reference sequence). After removal of 9 bases from V and 2 bases from J, the junction contained 3 bases not matched to a gene. The CDR3 has 14 amino acids. As DNA, the CDR3 is TGTGCCAGTGGACTAGCGGGTACCTACAATGAGCAGTTCTTC. Its protein product is CASGLAGTYNEQFF.

This chain links TRBV28 with TRBJ1-2; D gene unclear. The CDR3 length is 13 residues. Germline loops: CDR1 MDHEN, CDR2 SYDVKM. Trimming shortened V by 8 bases and J by 0 bases, and 10 bases separated the two germline ends. DNA for the CDR3: TGTGCCAGCTCTTATACAGCTAACTATGGCTACACCTTC. Translation gives CASSYTANYGYTF.

V usage is TRBV2 and J usage is TRBJ2-5, with 9 bases that match TRBD2. With 7 bases clipped from V and 1 base from J, the junction kept 4 bases outside the gene matches. The CDR3 has 14 amino acids. Germline V gene data show CDR1 as SNHLY and CDR2 as FYNNEI. CDR3 in DNA: TGTGCCAGCAAAGAGGGACTAGCCCAAGAGACCCAGTACTTC. Translation gives CASKEGLAQETQYF.

The chain carries TRBV6-5 and TRBJ1-5, with a weak D call TRBD1 (5 bases). The CDR3 length is 15 residues. The V gene's germline CDR1 is MNHEY and CDR2 SVGAGI. V dropped 2 bases and J dropped 6 bases, with 14 bases sitting between them. CDR3 nucleotide sequence: TGTGCCAGCAGTTACACTGGGGCAGAGCGTCAGCCCCAGCATTTT. As protein: CASSYTGAERQPQHF.

For this clone: Other nucleotide sequences from this sample produce the same CDR3. The rearrangement links TRBV15 to TRBJ1-2, with TRBD1 as a possible D gene (6 bases). Germline CDR1 is LNHNV and CDR2 is YYDKDF (reference sequence). Trimming cost V 3 bases and J 7 bases, with 9 bases left between them. This CDR3 is built from 12 residues. The CDR3 nucleotides read TGTGCCACCAGCAGGGAGGGGGGTGGCTACACCTTC. It translates to CATSREGGGYTF.

The genes are TRBV4-3 and TRBJ1-1; D remains ambiguous. This CDR3 comprises 14 residues. Germline lookup yields CDR1 LGHNA and CDR2 YSLEER. With 3 bases removed from V and 3 bases from J, the gap between germline ends came to 11 bases. The CDR3 protein is CASSHSAQDTEAFF. In DNA, the CDR3 is TGCGCCAGCAGCCATTCCGCCCAGGACACTGAAGCTTTCTTT.